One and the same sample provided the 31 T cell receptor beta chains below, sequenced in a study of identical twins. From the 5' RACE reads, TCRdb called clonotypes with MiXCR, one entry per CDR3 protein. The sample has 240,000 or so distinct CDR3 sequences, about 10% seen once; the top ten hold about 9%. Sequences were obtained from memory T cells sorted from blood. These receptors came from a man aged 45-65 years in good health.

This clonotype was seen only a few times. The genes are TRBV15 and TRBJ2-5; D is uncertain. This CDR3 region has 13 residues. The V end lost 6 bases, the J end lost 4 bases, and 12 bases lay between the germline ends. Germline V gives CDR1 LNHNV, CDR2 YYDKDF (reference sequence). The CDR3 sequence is CATSLRLGETQYF. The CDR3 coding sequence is TGTGCCACCAGTTTGAGGCTGGGAGAGACCCAGTACTTC. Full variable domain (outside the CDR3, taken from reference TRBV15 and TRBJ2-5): DAMVIQNPRYQVTQFGKPVTLSCSQTLNHNVMYWYQQKSSQAPKLLFHYYDKDFNNEADTPDNFQSRRPNTSFCFLDIRSPGLGDTAMYLCATSLRLGETQYFGPGTRLLVL.

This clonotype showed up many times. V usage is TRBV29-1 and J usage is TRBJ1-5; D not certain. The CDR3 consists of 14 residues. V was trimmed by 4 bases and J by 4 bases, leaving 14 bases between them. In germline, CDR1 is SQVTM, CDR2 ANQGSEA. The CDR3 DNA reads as TGCAGCGTTGCGGCGTCGGACCCGAATCAGCCCCAGCATTTT. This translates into CSVAASDPNQPQHF.

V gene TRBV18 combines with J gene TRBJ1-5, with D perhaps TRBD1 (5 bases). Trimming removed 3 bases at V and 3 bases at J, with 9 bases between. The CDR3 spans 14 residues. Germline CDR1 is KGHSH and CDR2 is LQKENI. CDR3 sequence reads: CASSPQGPNQPQHF. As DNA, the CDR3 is TGTGCCAGCTCACCGCAGGGCCCCAATCAGCCCCAGCATTTT.

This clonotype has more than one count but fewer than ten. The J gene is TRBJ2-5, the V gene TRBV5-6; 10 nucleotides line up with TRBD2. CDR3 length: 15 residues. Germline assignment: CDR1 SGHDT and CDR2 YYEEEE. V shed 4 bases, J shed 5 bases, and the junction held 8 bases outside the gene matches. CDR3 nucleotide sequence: TGTGCCAGCAGCCTAAAAGCGGGAGGGCCTGAGACCCAGTACTTC. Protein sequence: CASSLKAGGPETQYF.

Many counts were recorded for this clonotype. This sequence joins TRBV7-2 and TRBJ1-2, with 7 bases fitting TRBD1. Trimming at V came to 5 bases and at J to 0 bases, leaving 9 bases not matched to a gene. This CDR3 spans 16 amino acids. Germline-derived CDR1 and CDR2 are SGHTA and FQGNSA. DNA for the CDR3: TGTGCCAGCAGCCCGGTACAGGGGCTAGCTAACTATGGCTACACCTTC. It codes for CASSPVQGLANYGYTF.

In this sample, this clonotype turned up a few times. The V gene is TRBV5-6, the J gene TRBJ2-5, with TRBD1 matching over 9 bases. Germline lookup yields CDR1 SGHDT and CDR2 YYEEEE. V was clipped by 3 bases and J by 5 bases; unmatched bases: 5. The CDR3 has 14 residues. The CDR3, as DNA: TGTGCCAGCAGCTCGACAGGGGGTGGGGAGACCCAGTACTTC. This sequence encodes CASSSTGGGETQYF.

As DNA, the CDR3 is TGTGCCAGCAGCTTAATCCTGACTAGCGGGGAGACCCAGTACTTC. Encoded protein: CASSLILTSGETQYF. The chain combines TRBV11-2 with TRBJ2-5; the match to TRBD2 covers 10 bases. Germline assignment: CDR1 SGHAT and CDR2 FQNNGV. There are 15 residues in the CDR3. V trimming: 2 bases; J trimming: 5 bases; junction bases outside the gene matches: 5.

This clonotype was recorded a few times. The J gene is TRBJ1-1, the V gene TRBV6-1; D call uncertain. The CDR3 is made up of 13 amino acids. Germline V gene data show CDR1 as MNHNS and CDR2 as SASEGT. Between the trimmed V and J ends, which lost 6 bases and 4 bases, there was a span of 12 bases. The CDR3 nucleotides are TGTGCCAGCAGCCGCCCCTCCAGCACTGAAGCTTTCTTT. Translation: CASSRPSSTEAFF.

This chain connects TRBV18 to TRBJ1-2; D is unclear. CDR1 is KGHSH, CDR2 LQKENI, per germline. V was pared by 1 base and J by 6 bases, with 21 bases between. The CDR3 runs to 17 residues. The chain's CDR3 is CASSPLHDREWLDGYTF. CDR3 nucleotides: TGTGCCAGCTCACCACTTCACGACCGTGAATGGTTAGATGGCTACACCTTC.

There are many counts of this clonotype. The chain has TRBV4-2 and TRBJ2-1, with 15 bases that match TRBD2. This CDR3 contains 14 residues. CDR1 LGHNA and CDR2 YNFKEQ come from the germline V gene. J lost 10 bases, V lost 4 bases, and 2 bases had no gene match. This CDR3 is CASSLGLAGGEQFF. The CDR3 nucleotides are TGTGCCAGCAGCCTGGGACTAGCGGGGGGCGAGCAGTTCTTC.

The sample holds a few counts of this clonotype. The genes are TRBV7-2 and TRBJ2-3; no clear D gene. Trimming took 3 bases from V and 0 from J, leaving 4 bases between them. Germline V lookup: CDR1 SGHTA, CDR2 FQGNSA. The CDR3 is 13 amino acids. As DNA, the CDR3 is TGTGCCAGCAGCTTTTATAGCACAGATACGCAGTATTTT. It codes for CASSFYSTDTQYF.

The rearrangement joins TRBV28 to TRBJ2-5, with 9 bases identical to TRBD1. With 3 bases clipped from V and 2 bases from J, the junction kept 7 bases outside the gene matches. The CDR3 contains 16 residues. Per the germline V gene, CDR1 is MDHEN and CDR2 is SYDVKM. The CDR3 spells CASSFHRGPFQETQYF. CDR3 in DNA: TGTGCCAGCAGTTTCCACAGGGGGCCCTTTCAAGAGACCCAGTACTTC.

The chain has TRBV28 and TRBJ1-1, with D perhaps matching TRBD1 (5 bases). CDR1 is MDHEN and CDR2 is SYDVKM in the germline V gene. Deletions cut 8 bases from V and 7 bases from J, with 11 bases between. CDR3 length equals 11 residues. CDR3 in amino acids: CASGDRDEAFF. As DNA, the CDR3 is TGTGCCAGCGGTGACAGAGATGAAGCTTTCTTT.

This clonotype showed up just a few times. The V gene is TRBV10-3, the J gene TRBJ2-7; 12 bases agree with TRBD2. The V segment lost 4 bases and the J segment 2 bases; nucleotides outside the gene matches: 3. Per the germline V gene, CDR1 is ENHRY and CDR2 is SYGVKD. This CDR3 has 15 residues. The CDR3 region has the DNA TGTGCCATCAGTGTCGGGACTAGCGGGCCCTACGAGCAGTACTTC. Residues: CAISVGTSGPYEQYF.

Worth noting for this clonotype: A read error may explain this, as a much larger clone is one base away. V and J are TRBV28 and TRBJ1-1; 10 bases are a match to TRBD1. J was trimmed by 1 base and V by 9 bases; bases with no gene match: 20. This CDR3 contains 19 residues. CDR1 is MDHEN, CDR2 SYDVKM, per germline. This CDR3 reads CASKFCPFWDRGTNTEAFF. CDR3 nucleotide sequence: TGTGCCAGTAAATTCTGCCCGTTCTGGGACAGGGGCACGAACACTGAAGCTTTCTTT.

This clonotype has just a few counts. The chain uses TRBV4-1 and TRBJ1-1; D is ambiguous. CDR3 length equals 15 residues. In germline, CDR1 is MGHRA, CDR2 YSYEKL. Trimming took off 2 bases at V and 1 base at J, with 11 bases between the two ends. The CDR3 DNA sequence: TGCGCCAGCAGCCAATGGACGGAAAAGAACACTGAAGCTTTCTTT. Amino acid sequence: CASSQWTEKNTEAFF.

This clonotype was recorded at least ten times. The CDR3 spells CASSPSGGAFREYF. For the CDR3, the DNA is TGTGCCAGCAGCCCTAGCGGGGGCGCATTTAGGGAGTATTTT. The rearrangement uses TRBV3-1 and TRBJ2-3; the match to TRBD2 covers 10 bases. CDR3 size: 14 residues. Germline values: CDR1 LGHDT, CDR2 YNNKEL (reference sequence). Germline trimming cut 4 bases from V and 13 bases from J; bases unmatched to any gene: 11.

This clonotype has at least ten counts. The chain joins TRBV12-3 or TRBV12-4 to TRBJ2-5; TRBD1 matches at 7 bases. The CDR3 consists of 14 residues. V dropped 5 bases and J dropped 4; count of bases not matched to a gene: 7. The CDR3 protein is CASSARTGGETQYF. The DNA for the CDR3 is TGTGCCAGCAGTGCTCGGACAGGAGGAGAGACCCAGTACTTC.

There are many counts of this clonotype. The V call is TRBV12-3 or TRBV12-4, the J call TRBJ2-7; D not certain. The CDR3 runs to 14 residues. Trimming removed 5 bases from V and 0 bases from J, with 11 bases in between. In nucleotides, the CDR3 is TGTGCCAGCAGTCGACCACGCGTCTCCTACGAGCAGTACTTC. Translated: CASSRPRVSYEQYF.

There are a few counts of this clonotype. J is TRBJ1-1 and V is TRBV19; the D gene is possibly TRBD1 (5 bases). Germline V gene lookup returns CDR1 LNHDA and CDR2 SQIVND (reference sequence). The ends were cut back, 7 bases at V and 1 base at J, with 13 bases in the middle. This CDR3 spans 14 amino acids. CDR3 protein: CASNTGRKNTEAFF. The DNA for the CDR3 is TGTGCCAGTAACACGGGACGGAAGAACACTGAAGCTTTCTTT.

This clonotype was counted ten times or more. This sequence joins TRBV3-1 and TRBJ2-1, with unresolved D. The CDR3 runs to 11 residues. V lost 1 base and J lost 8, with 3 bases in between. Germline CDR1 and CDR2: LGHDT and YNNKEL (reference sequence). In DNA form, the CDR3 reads TGTGCCAGCAGCCAAGGGCATGAGCAGTTCTTC. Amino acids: CASSQGHEQFF.

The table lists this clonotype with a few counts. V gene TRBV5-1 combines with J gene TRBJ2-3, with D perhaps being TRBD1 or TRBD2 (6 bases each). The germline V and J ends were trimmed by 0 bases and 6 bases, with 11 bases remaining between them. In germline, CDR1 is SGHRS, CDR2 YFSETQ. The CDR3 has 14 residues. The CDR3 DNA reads TGCGCCAGCAGCTTGGGGGGGGCGCAGGATACGCAGTATTTT. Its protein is CASSLGGAQDTQYF.

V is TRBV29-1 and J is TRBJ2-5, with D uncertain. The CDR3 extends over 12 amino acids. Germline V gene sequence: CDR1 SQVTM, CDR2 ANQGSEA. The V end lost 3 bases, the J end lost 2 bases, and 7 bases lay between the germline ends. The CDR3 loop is CSVDWGQETQYF. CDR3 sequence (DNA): TGCAGCGTTGACTGGGGTCAAGAGACCCAGTACTTC.

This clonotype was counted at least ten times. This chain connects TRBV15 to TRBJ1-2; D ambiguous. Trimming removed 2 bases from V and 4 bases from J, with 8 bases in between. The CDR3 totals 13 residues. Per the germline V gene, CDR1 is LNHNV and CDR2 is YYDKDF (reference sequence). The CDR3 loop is CATSRSTAYGYTF. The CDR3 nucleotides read TGTGCCACCAGCAGATCTACTGCCTATGGCTACACCTTC.

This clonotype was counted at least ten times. CDR3 sequence (DNA): TGTGCCAGCACGTCCATTCAGGGTCCCTACGGCTACACCTTC. Residues: CASTSIQGPYGYTF. The chain recombines TRBV6-1 with TRBJ1-2; possibly TRBD1 for D (5 bases). This CDR3 region has 14 residues. The germline V gene has CDR1 MNHNS and CDR2 SASEGT. V dropped 7 bases and J dropped 8 bases, with 20 bases sitting between them.

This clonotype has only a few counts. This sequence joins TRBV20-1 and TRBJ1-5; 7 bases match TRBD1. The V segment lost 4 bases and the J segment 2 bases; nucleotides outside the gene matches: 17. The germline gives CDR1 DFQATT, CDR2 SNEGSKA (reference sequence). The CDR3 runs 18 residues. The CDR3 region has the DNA TGCAGTGCTAATGACAGGGCGGGTGGGGGTAGGCGCAATCAGCCCCAGCATTTT. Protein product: CSANDRAGGGRRNQPQHF.

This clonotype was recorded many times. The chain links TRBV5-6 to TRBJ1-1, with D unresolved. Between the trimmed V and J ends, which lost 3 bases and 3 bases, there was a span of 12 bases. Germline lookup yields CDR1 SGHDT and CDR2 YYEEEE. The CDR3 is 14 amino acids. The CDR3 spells CASSWEGMDTEAFF. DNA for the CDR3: TGTGCCAGCAGCTGGGAGGGTATGGACACTGAAGCTTTCTTT.

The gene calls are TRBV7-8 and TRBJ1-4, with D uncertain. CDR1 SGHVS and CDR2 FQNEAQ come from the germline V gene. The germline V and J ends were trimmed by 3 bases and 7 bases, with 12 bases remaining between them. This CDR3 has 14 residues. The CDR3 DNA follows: TGTGCCAGCAGCTTTTCTGTTCGCGCTGAAAAACTGTTTTTT. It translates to CASSFSVRAEKLFF.

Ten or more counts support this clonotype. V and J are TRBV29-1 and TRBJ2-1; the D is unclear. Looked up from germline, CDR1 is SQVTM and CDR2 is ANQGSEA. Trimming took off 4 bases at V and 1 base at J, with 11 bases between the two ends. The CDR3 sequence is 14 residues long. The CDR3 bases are TGCAGCGTTGTAGGCCAGCCTTCCTACAATGAGCAGTTCTTC. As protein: CSVVGQPSYNEQFF.

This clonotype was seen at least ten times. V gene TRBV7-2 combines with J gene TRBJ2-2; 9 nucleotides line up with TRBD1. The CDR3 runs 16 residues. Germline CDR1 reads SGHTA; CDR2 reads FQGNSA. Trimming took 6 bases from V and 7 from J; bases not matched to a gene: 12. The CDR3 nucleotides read TGTGCCAGCAGACCAACGACAGGGGGAAGGGTCGGGGAGCTGTTTTTT. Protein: CASRPTTGGRVGELFF.

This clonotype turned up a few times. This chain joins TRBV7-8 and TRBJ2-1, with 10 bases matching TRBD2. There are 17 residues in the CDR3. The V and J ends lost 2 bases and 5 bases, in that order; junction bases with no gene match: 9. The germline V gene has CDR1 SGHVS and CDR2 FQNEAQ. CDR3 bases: TGTGCCAGCAGCTTACGAGCGGGGGGGCTCGATAACAATGAGCAGTTCTTC. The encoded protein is CASSLRAGGLDNNEQFF.